The source of this TCR beta chain is a study of shared T cell receptors in the human thymus. Germline V gives CDR1 SNHLY, CDR2 FYNNEI. Trimming took off 1 base at V and 1 base at J, with 19 bases between the two ends. CDR3 size: 18 residues. Here immunoSEQ multiplex PCR was the method, and the copy in TCRdb shows in-frame clones only, minus some. The table lists some 760,000 clones, around 85% of them singletons. The same sample was also studied in work on human thymus T cells. This second study notes: Finnish infants who were healthy and having corrective surgery for congenital heart defects made up the donors. Thymus tissue for the work was resected from patients undergoing corrective heart surgery. Thymic and blood repertoires appeared to show biased V and J gene usage.

The source material was thymocytes. The chain joins TRBV2 to TRBJ1-1; D is possibly TRBD1 (5 bases). This TCR derives from a girl in the first two years of life with a congenital heart defect. CDR3 region: CASSEELRGNRPNTEAFF. CDR3 DNA sequence: TGTGCCAGCAGTGAAGAACTACGGGGGAACAGGCCGAACACTGAAGCTTTCTTT.